This T cell receptor (beta chain) was recovered during a study of blood T cell repertoires in COVID-19. Overall study context: From the United States, Italy and Spain came samples of acute and convalescent COVID-19. From T cells, B-cell-depleted T cells, or PBMCs came the material, which was cDNA or gDNA.

Per the study methods: Reference gene primer amplification in the assay estimated nucleated cell counts. Sequenced by immunoSEQ multiplex PCR; TCRdb stores in-frame clones only, minus some. The D gene and trimming were derived from the DNA, and the V and J assignments and clone size from that table. Found here are 55,000 to 80,000 clones, more than 60% of them singletons; the top ten hold roughly 5.4%. There are 15 residues in the CDR3. After removal of 3 bases from V and 7 bases from J, the junction contained 9 bases not matched to a gene. Germline loops: CDR1 SGHTS, CDR2 YDEGEE. The chain links TRBV5-8 to TRBJ1-2, with 10 bases that match TRBD1. The receptor comes from a human donor in a cohort sampled during active COVID-19. What was sequenced was peripheral blood. The CDR3 here is CASSSGQGTLFGYTF. For the CDR3, the DNA is TGTGCCAGCAGCTCGGGACAGGGGACCCTATTTGGCTACACCTTC.